One and the same sample provided the 25 T cell receptor beta chains below, sequenced in a study of monozygotic twins with inflammatory bowel disease. Reprocessing the 5' RACE reads, TCRdb reports a single entry for every CDR3 protein and omits DNA. This table holds around 380,000 distinct CDR3 sequences. The material sequenced was blood. These receptors came from a human donor with ulcerative colitis or Crohn's disease, or a healthy co-twin of an affected twin (not recorded which).

V is TRBV19 and J is TRBJ2-1; TCRdb gives TRBD2 as the D gene, but with no DNA this cannot be confirmed. Looked up from germline, CDR1 is LNHDA and CDR2 is SQIVND (reference sequence). The CDR3 contains 15 residues. The CDR3: CAAAGPGSSYNEQFF.

The rearrangement links TRBV5-1 to TRBJ2-7; TCRdb names TRBD2, which stays unverified in the absence of DNA. The germline CDR1 and CDR2 sequences are SGHRS and YFSETQ. CDR3 length: 16 amino acids. The CDR3 loop is CASSLLGLDFPYEQYF.

The chain carries TRBV14 and TRBJ1-4; absent DNA, TCRdb's TRBD1 call cannot be checked. The CDR3 covers 12 residues. Germline CDR1 reads SGHDN; CDR2 reads FVKESK. CDR3 in amino acids: CASAQGNEKLFF.

The V gene is TRBV5-1, the J gene TRBJ1-5; the TRBD1 assignment by TCRdb is unverifiable without DNA. Germline lookup yields CDR1 SGHRS and CDR2 YFSETQ. The CDR3 has 13 residues. The CDR3 spells CASSLRGDQPQHF.

J is TRBJ1-6 and V is TRBV12-3 or TRBV12-4; TCRdb indicates TRBD1, and absent DNA this call remains unverified. CDR3 length: 16 residues. The CDR3 loop is CASSFGQRFYNSPLHF.

This sequence joins TRBV5-6 and TRBJ1-1. CDR1 is SGHDT, CDR2 YYEEEE, per germline. This CDR3 has 12 residues. The CDR3 sequence: CASSLAGWGAFF.

The J gene is TRBJ1-4, the V gene TRBV6-1; TCRdb proposes TRBD1, but this gene call is untestable without DNA. Per germline, CDR1 MNHNS and CDR2 SASEGT. The CDR3 length is 14 residues. CDR3 region: CASSVLQGTEKLFF.

V is TRBV2 and J is TRBJ1-4; TCRdb gives TRBD1 as the D gene, but with no DNA this cannot be confirmed. The CDR3 has 14 amino acids. CDR1 is SNHLY and CDR2 is FYNNEI in the germline V gene. The CDR3 protein is CASLSGTGTEKLFF. Full variable domain (rest looked up from reference TRBV2 and TRBJ1-4): EPEVTQTPSHQVTQMGQEVILRCVPISNHLYFYWYRQILGQKVEFLVSFYNNEISEKSEIFDDQFSVERPDGSNFTLKIRSTKLEDSAMYFCASLSGTGTEKLFFGSGTQLSVL.

The genes are TRBV30 and TRBJ2-5. CDR3 length: 11 amino acids. CDR1 GTSNPN and CDR2 SVGIG come from the germline V gene (reference sequence). CDR3 residues: CAWRAQETQYF.

The V and J genes are TRBV20-1 and TRBJ2-5; as DNA is missing, the TRBD2 call by TCRdb cannot be tested. From germline, CDR1 is DFQATT and CDR2 SNEGSKA (reference sequence). The length of the CDR3 is 17 residues. The CDR3 sequence is CSAVDGWRGGPGETQYF.

The rearrangement links TRBV7-2 to TRBJ2-1; the D call of TRBD1 rests on TCRdb alone, since no DNA is present to check it. The CDR3 is made up of 14 amino acids. The germline CDR1 and CDR2 sequences are SGHTA and FQGNSA. This CDR3 is CASSPQDRGLRQFF.

This chain links TRBV29-1 with TRBJ2-3; TCRdb selects TRBD2, and the lack of DNA leaves this call unchecked. Germline-derived CDR1 and CDR2 are SQVTM and ANQGSEA. The CDR3 loop spans 16 amino acids. CDR3: CSVEGFTSGYTDTQYF.

J is TRBJ1-5 and V is TRBV20-1; TCRdb lists TRBD1, though no DNA is available to test this call. CDR3 length: 16 amino acids. Germline lookup yields CDR1 DFQATT and CDR2 SNEGSKA (reference sequence). The CDR3 region is CSAPGQKPYSNQPQHF.

The chain uses TRBV7-6 and TRBJ1-6; TCRdb picks TRBD1, but there is no DNA to check that call. CDR1 is SGHVS and CDR2 is FNYEAQ in the germline V gene. This CDR3 contains 15 residues. The CDR3: CASSLAPGSGSPLHF.

The chain combines TRBV5-1 with TRBJ1-4. The germline gives CDR1 SGHRS, CDR2 YFSETQ. This CDR3 has 14 residues. CDR3 protein: CASSLTGYGEKLFF.

The V gene is TRBV12-3 or TRBV12-4, the J gene TRBJ1-1. There are 11 residues in the CDR3. Here the CDR3 reads CASSGYTEAFF.

This rearrangement joins TRBV14 to TRBJ1-2; TCRdb selects TRBD1, and the lack of DNA leaves this call unchecked. CDR3 length: 15 residues. CDR1 is SGHDN and CDR2 is FVKESK in the germline V gene. The CDR3 region is CASSQNRGGSEGYTF.

The chain employs TRBV29-1 and TRBJ2-1. The CDR3 sequence is 14 residues long. The germline V gene encodes CDR1 SQVTM and CDR2 ANQGSEA. CDR3 protein: CSVVAFSSYNEQFF.

The chain links TRBV27 to TRBJ2-3. The CDR3 has 11 amino acids. The germline V gene has CDR1 MNHEY and CDR2 SMNVEV (reference sequence). The CDR3 here is CASGRTDTQYF.

J is TRBJ2-7 and V is TRBV20-1; TCRdb indicates TRBD1, and absent DNA this call remains unverified. Germline loops: CDR1 DFQATT, CDR2 SNEGSKA (reference sequence). The CDR3 covers 15 residues. The CDR3 loop is CSASGQVSRGYEQYF.

The rearrangement joins TRBV24-1 to TRBJ2-1; TCRdb picks TRBD2, but there is no DNA to check that call. Germline CDR1 and CDR2: KGHDR and SFDVKD. The CDR3 loop spans 11 amino acids. CDR3 residues: CAAGLAGEQFF.

J is TRBJ2-3 and V is TRBV5-1; TCRdb's assignment of TRBD1 cannot be checked, as there is no DNA. The CDR3 spans 15 residues. The V gene's germline CDR1 is SGHRS and CDR2 YFSETQ. CDR3 in amino acids: CASSVGQGVADTQYF. The variable domain in full, completed from reference TRBV5-1 and TRBJ2-3, reads KAGVTQTPRYLIKTRGQQVTLSCSPISGHRSVSWYQQTPGQGLQFLFEYFSETQRNKGNFPGRFSGRQFSNSRSEMNVSTLELGDSALYLCASSVGQGVADTQYFGPGTRLTVL.

The chain links TRBV5-4 to TRBJ1-3. Germline V CDR1 and CDR2: SGHNT, YYREEE (reference sequence). The CDR3 loop spans 18 amino acids. The CDR3 spells CASSLGITSLSRGNTIYF.

V usage is TRBV29-1 and J usage is TRBJ2-2; TCRdb lists TRBD1, though no DNA is available to test this call. Germline CDR1 SQVTM, CDR2 ANQGSEA. The CDR3 is made up of 16 amino acids. The CDR3 loop reads CSVEVVGTPWTRELFF.

The gene calls are TRBV7-9 and TRBJ2-7; the D gene TCRdb calls, TRBD2, cannot be checked with no DNA. The CDR3 runs to 15 residues. Germline loops: CDR1 SEHNR, CDR2 FQNEAQ (reference sequence). CDR3 region: CASSSTAGGSYEQYF.